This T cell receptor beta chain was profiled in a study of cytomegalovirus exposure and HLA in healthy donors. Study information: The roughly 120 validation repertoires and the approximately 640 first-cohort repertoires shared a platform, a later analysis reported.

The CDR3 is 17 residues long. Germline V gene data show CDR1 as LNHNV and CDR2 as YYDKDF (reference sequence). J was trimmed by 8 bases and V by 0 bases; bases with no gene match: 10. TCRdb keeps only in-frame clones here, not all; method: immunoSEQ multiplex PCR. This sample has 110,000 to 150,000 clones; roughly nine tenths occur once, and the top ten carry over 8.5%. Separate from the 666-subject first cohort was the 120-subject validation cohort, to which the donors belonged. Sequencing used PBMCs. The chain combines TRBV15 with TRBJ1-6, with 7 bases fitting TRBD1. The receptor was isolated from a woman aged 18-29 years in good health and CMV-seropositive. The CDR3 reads CATSREGQPIDDSPLHF. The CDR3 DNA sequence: TGTGCCACCAGCAGAGAGGGACAGCCTATAGACGATTCACCCCTCCACTTT.